This entry describes one TCR beta chain. The data stem from a study of blood T cells in healthy people across ages. A second PCR of roughly 7 to 11 cycles used a sample-barcoded 5' primer and a J-beta primer mix. TCRdb analysed the 5' RACE reads with MiXCR anew, one entry per CDR3 protein. The table has about 1.8 million distinct CDR3 sequences, just under 50% seen once. Germline values: CDR1 MNHNY, CDR2 SVGAGI (reference sequence). The CDR3 extends over 12 amino acids. V was cut by 6 bases and J by 6 bases, with 11 bases left in between. The TCR comes from a middle-aged woman in good health. Sequenced material: blood. V gene TRBV6-6 combines with J gene TRBJ1-1; a weak D match, TRBD1 (6 bases). The CDR3 region is CASSQRQAEAFF. The CDR3 DNA reads as TGTGCCAGCAGCCAAAGACAGGCTGAAGCTTTCTTT.